This is a list of T cell receptor beta chains from one sample in a study of vaccination effects on CD4 cells after COVID-19. Data came from immunoSEQ multiplex PCR; TCRdb stores just in-frame clones and leaves some out. This repertoire shows over 55,000 clones, roughly 79% found once; its top ten account for over 2%. Their antigens are not known. Here the sequenced sample was CD4+ T cells from PBMCs cultured with HCoV-229E spike peptides, taken before COVID-19 vaccination. These receptors were obtained from a human donor who received a COVID-19 vaccine. Each CDR3 is given with its conserved first and last residue. The D gene is left open where the match is weak. Clone size is given for some rows only: seen once, a few or many times, or a class if the clone is expanded.

D	V	J	size	CDR3	DNA
-	TRBV4-1	TRBJ1-5	few	CASSQDGYQPQHF	TGCGCCAGCAGCCAAGATGGGTATCAGCCCCAGCATTTT
TRBD2	TRBV27	TRBJ2-1	once	CASRESSGGFVFYEQFF	TGTGCCAGCAGGGAGAGTAGCGGGGGCTTTGTTTTCTATGAGCAGTTCTTC
TRBD2	TRBV6-5	TRBJ2-3	-	CASTHGGMQYF	TGTGCCAGCACCCACGGGGGGATGCAGTATTTT
-	TRBV3-1/TRBV3-2	TRBJ1-6	-	CASSPRAPSTIALNSPLHF	TGTGCCAGCAGCCCTCGGGCCCCCTCCACAATCGCTCTTAATTCACCCCTCCACTTT
-	TRBV24-1	TRBJ2-3	-	CATSDPTGATDTQYF	TGTGCCACCAGTGATCCAACGGGGGCAACAGATACGCAGTATTTT
TRBD1	TRBV18	TRBJ2-3	-	CASSLPTGTGVTDTQYF	TGTGCCAGCTCCCTACCTACCGGGACAGGGGTAACAGATACGCAGTATTTT
-	TRBV5-8	TRBJ2-5	-	CASTPGGRGLETQYF	TGTGCCAGCACCCCGGGGGGCAGGGGATTGGAGACCCAGTACTTC
-	TRBV7-9	TRBJ2-3	-	CASSLGPGGHTQYF	TGTGCCAGCAGCTTAGGCCCCGGGGGTCATACGCAGTATTTT
-	TRBV14	TRBJ2-2	-	CASSRKWLGRTGELFF	TGTGCCAGCAGCCGCAAGTGGTTAGGGCGCACCGGGGAGCTGTTTTTT
TRBD1	TRBV19	TRBJ1-3	-	CASSLPTGAGNTIYF	TGTGCCAGTAGTCTCCCGACAGGGGCAGGAAACACCATATATTTT
-	TRBV7-8	TRBJ1-4	-	CASSLDGGGGGKKLFF	TGTGCCAGCAGCTTAGATGGAGGGGGAGGTGGGAAAAAACTGTTTTTT
TRBD2	TRBV12-5	TRBJ2-1	-	CASGLAPTAGGRHEQFF	TGTGCTAGTGGTTTGGCCCCTACCGCGGGGGGGAGACATGAGCAGTTCTTC
TRBD1	TRBV6-6	TRBJ2-1	-	CASSYPGGSTYNEQFF	TGTGCCAGCAGTTACCCAGGGGGCTCCACCTACAATGAGCAGTTCTTC
-	TRBV7-2	TRBJ2-3	-	CASSFKGTSGATQIRSIF	-
-	TRBV5-1	TRBJ2-3	-	CASSLLPGTPPDTQYF	TGCGCCAGCAGCTTGTTGCCGGGGACACCCCCAGATACGCAGTATTTT
-	TRBV5-4	TRBJ1-4	-	CASSPDMGNEKLFF	TGTGCCAGCAGTCCCGACATGGGGAATGAAAAACTGTTTTTT
TRBD1	TRBV7-2	TRBJ1-1	-	CASSPRTGGTEAFF	TGTGCCAGCAGCCCACGGACAGGGGGCACTGAAGCTTTCTTT
-	TRBV5-4	TRBJ1-1	-	CASSLQNTEAFF	TGTGCCAGCAGCTTGCAGAACACTGAAGCTTTCTTT
-	TRBV5-1	TRBJ1-2	-	CASSLEGNYGYTF	TGCGCCAGCAGCTTGGAGGGTAACTATGGCTACACCTTC
-	TRBV5-1	TRBJ1-3	-	CASSLVAGSGGNTIYF	TGCGCCAGCAGCTTGGTAGCAGGCTCGGGGGGAAACACCATATATTTT
-	TRBV6-5	TRBJ2-5	-	CASSQAGGRSETQYF	TGTGCCAGCAGCCAAGCAGGGGGGAGGTCGGAGACCCAGTACTTC
TRBD1	TRBV7-3	TRBJ2-1	few	CASHQGQAINEQFF	TGTGCCAGTCACCAGGGACAGGCGATCAATGAGCAGTTCTTC
-	TRBV20-1	TRBJ1-1	-	CSASRSGTLTEAFF	TGCAGTGCTAGTAGATCGGGAACCTTGACTGAAGCTTTCTTT
-	TRBV7-8	TRBJ1-1	-	CASSPAGMNTEAFF	TGTGCCAGCAGCCCCGCCGGAATGAACACTGAAGCTTTCTTT
TRBD1	TRBV5-4	TRBJ2-5	-	CASSLGGQGLETQYF	TGTGCCAGCAGCTTGGGGGGACAGGGTCTGGAGACCCAGTACTTC
TRBD2	TRBV5-1	TRBJ2-3	-	CASRLGERGGTDTQYF	TGCGCCAGCAGACTGGGTGAGCGGGGGGGCACAGATACGCAGTATTTT
-	TRBV18	TRBJ2-1	medium-sized	CASTPYISNEQFF	TGTGCCAGCACGCCTTACATCTCCAATGAGCAGTTCTTC
TRBD1	TRBV19	TRBJ1-1	once	CASRAGRGALGTEAFF	TGTGCCAGTCGGGCCGGCAGGGGGGCGTTAGGCACTGAAGCTTTCTTT
-	TRBV19	TRBJ2-2	few	CASTNSWAGELFF	TGTGCCAGTACCAACTCGTGGGCCGGGGAGCTGTTTTTT
-	TRBV7-2	TRBJ2-3	few	CASSTRRTQYF	TGTGCCAGCAGCACCAGGAGGACGCAGTATTTT
TRBD1	TRBV5-1	TRBJ2-3	once	CASSLGTVSTDTQYF	TGCGCCAGCAGCCTGGGGACAGTGTCCACAGATACGCAGTATTTT
-	TRBV7-3	TRBJ2-5	-	CASSLAGAGETQYF	TGTGCCAGCAGCTTAGCGGGGGCCGGGGAGACCCAGTACTTC
-	TRBV9	TRBJ1-3	-	CASSPHRVLSGNTIYF	TGTGCCAGCAGCCCTCATAGGGTCCTCTCTGGAAACACCATATATTTT
-	TRBV5-1	TRBJ1-4	-	CASSQDPISPEEKLFF	TGCGCCAGCAGCCAGGACCCGATAAGCCCTGAGGAAAAACTGTTTTTT
TRBD2	TRBV6-5	TRBJ2-5	-	CASSSRGKKETQYF	TGTGCCAGCAGTTCGCGGGGGAAGAAAGAGACCCAGTACTTC
-	TRBV18	TRBJ1-1	-	CASSPQRELNTEAFF	TGTGCCAGCTCACCCCAACGGGAACTGAACACTGAAGCTTTCTTT
-	TRBV6-5	TRBJ1-1	-	CASSWTRGNTEAFF	TGTGCCAGCAGTTGGACCAGGGGGAACACTGAAGCTTTCTTT
TRBD1	TRBV11-2	TRBJ1-5	-	CASSRQGSNQPQHF	TGTGCCAGCAGCCGACAGGGAAGCAATCAGCCCCAGCATTTT
-	TRBV28	TRBJ2-2	once	CASSLTMGGTGELFF	TGTGCCAGCAGTTTAACGATGGGGGGTACCGGGGAGCTGTTTTTT
TRBD2	TRBV7-2	TRBJ2-5	-	CASSPRALSGGLQETQYF	TGTGCCAGCAGCCCCCGGGCCCTTAGCGGGGGGTTACAAGAGACCCAGTACTTC
TRBD1	TRBV6-5	TRBJ1-2	-	CASRRTGPADGYTF	TGTGCCAGCAGAAGGACAGGCCCGGCGGATGGCTACACCTTC
-	TRBV7-2	TRBJ1-3	-	CASSHRSSGGNTIYF	TGTGCCAGCAGCCACAGGTCCTCCGGTGGAAACACCATATATTTT
-	TRBV6-2/TRBV6-3	TRBJ2-3	-	CASSSQNKQGASTDTQYF	TGTGCCAGCAGTTCCCAAAATAAACAGGGAGCTAGCACAGATACGCAGTATTTT
TRBD1	TRBV5-8	TRBJ2-4	-	CASSLRDREGNIQYF	TGTGCCAGCAGCCTCCGGGACAGGGAAGGAAACATTCAGTACTTC
-	TRBV2	TRBJ2-2	-	CASSDDSTNTGELFF	TGTGCCAGCAGTGACGACAGTACGAACACCGGGGAGCTGTTTTTT
TRBD1	TRBV27	TRBJ1-2	-	CASSLFSSDRERYGYTF	TGTGCCAGCAGTTTATTTTCTTCGGACAGGGAGCGCTATGGCTACACCTTC
-	TRBV5-1	TRBJ1-1	few	CASSLDGANTEAFF	TGCGCCAGCAGCTTGGACGGTGCGAACACTGAAGCTTTCTTT
-	TRBV5-1	TRBJ2-2	-	CASNTLTGPGELFF	TGCGCCAGCAACACCCTAACAGGGCCCGGGGAGCTGTTTTTT
-	TRBV24-1	TRBJ1-2	-	CATSSNSAYTF	TGTGCCACCAGTTCTAACAGCGCGTACACCTTC
-	TRBV9	TRBJ2-5	-	CASSVDGGLETQYF	TGTGCCAGCAGCGTAGACGGGGGGCTGGAGACCCAGTACTTC